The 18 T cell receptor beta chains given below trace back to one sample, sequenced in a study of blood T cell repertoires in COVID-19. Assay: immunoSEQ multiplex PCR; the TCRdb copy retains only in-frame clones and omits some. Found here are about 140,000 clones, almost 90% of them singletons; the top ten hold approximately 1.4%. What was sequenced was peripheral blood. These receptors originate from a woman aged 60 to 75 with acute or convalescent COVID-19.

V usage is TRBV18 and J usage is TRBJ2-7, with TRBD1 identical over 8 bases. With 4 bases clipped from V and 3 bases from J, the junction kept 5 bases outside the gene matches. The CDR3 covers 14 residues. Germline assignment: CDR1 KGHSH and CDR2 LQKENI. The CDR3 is CASSLGTGGYEQYF. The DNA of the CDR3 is TGTGCCAGCTCACTGGGGACAGGCGGCTACGAGCAGTACTTC.

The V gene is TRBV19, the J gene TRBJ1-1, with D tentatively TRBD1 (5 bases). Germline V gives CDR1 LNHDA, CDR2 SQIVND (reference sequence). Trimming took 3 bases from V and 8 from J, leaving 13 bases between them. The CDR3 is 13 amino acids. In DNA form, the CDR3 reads TGTGCCAGTAGTATCTCCAGGGAATCGGAAGCTTTCTTT. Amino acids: CASSISRESEAFF.

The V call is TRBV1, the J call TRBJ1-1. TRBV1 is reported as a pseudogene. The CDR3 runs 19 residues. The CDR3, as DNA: TGCACCAGCAGCCAAGATCCCCCCTCGGGGGGGCCACTGAACACTGAAGCTTTCTTT. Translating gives CTSSQDPPSGGPLNTEAFF.

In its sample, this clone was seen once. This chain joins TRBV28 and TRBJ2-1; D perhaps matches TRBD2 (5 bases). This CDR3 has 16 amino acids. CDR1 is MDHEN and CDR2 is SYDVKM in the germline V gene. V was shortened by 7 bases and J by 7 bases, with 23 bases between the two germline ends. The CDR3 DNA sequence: TGTGCCAGCATCGCTGGACTTCTCGTCGGCGGTAATGAGCAGTTCTTC. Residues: CASIAGLLVGGNEQFF. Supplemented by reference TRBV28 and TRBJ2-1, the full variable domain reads DVKVTQSSRYLVKRTGEKVFLECVQDMDHENMFWYRQDPGLGLRLIYFSYDVKMKEKGDIPEGYSVSREKKERFSLILESASTNQTSMYLCASIAGLLVGGNEQFFGPGTRLTVL.

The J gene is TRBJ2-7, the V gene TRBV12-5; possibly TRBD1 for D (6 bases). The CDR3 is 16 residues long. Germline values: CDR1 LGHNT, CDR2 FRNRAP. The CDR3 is CAGPGQGPASSYEQYF. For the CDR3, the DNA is TGTGCGGGACCGGGACAAGGGCCGGCCAGCTCCTACGAGCAGTACTTC.

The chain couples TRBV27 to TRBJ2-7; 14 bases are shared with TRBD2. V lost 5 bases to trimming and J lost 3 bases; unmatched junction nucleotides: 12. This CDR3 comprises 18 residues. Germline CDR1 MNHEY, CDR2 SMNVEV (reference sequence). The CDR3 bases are TGTGCCAGCAGTGGACTAGCGGGGGGTCTCTACGGGAACTACGAGCAGTACTTC. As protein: CASSGLAGGLYGNYEQYF.

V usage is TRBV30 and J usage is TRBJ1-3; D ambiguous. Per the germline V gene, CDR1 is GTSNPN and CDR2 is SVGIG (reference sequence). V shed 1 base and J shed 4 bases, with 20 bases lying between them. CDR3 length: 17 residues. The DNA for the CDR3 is TGTGCCTGGAGTGCAAAACCATACATCCGGGGAGGAAACACCATATATTTT. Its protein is CAWSAKPYIRGGNTIYF.

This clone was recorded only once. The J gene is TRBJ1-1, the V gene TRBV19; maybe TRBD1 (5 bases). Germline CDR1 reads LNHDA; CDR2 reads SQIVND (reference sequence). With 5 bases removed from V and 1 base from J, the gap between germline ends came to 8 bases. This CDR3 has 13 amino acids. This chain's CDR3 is CASSPRENTEAFF. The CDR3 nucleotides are TGTGCCAGTAGTCCCAGGGAGAACACTGAAGCTTTCTTT.

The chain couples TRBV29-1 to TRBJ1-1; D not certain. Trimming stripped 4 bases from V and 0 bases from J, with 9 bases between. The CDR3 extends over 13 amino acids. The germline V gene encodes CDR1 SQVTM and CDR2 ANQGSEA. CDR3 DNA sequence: TGCAGCGTTGTCACTGGGCTGAACACTGAAGCTTTCTTT. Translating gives CSVVTGLNTEAFF.

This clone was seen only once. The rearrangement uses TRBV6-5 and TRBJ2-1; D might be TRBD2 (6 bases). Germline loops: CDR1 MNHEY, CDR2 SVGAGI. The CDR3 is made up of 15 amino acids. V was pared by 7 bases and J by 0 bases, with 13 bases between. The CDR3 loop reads CASKAAGSSYNEQFF. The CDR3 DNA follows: TGTGCCAGCAAGGCCGCGGGAAGCTCCTACAATGAGCAGTTCTTC.

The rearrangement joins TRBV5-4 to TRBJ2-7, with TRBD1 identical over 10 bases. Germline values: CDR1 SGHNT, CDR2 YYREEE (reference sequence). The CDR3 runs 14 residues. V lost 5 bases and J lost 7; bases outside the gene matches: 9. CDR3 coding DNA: TGTGCCAGCAGGGATGGGACAGGGGATCGAGAGCAGTACTTC. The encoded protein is CASRDGTGDREQYF. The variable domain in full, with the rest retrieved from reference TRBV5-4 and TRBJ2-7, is ETGVTQSPTHLIKTRGQQVTLRCSSQSGHNTVSWYQQALGQGPQFIFQYYREEENGRGNFPPRFSGLQFPNYSSELNVNALELDDSALYLCASRDGTGDREQYFGPGTRLTVT.

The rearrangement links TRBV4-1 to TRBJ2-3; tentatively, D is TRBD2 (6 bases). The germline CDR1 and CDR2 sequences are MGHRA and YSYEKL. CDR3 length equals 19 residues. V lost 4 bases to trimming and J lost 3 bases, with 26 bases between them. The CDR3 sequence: CASSLKAGTTGGRTDTQYF. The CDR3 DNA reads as TGCGCCAGCAGCCTAAAAGCGGGTACAACAGGTGGTCGAACAGATACGCAGTATTTT.

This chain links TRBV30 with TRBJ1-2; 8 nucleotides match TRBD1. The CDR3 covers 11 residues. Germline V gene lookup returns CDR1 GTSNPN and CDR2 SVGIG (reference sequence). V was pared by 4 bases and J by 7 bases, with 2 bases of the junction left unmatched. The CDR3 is CAWTDRGGYTF. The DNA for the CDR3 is TGTGCCTGGACCGACAGGGGTGGCTACACCTTC.

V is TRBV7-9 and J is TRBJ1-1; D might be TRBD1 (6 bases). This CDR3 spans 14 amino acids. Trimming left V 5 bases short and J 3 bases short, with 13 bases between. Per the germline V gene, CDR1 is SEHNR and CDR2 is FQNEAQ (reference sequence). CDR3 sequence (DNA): TGTGCCAGCAGCCTGGGGGCGGCGGACACTGAAGCTTTCTTT. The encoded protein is CASSLGAADTEAFF.

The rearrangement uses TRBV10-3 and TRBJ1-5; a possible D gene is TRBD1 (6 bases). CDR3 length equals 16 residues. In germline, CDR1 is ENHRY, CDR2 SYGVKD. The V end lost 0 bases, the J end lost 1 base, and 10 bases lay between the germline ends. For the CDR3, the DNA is TGTGCCATCAGTGAGTCGGGCAGGGGAAGCAATCAGCCCCAGCATTTT. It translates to CAISESGRGSNQPQHF.

CDR3 residues: CASNPGEQYF. CDR3 sequence (DNA): TGTGCCAGCAACCCCGGCGAGCAGTACTTC. The chain has TRBV2 and TRBJ2-7; no definite D call. Trimming pared 7 bases from V and 6 bases from J, leaving 7 bases between. Germline values: CDR1 SNHLY, CDR2 FYNNEI. The CDR3 consists of 10 residues.

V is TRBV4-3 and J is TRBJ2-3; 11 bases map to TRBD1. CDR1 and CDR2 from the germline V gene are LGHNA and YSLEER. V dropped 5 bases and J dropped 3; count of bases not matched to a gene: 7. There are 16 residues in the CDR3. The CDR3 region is CASSDRTGGRTDTQYF. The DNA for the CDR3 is TGCGCCAGCAGCGACCGGACAGGGGGCAGGACAGATACGCAGTATTTT.

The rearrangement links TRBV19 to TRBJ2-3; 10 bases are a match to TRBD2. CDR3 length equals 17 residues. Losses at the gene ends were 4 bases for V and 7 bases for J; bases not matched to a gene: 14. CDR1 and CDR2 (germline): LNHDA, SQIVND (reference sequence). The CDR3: CASSTRAGGQGAHTQYF. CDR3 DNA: TGTGCCAGTAGTACCCGAGCGGGGGGGCAGGGGGCCCATACGCAGTATTTT. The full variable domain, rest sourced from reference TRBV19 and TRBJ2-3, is DGGITQSPKYLFRKEGQNVTLSCEQNLNHDAMYWYRQDPGQGLRLIYYSQIVNDFQKGDIAEGYSVSREKKESFPLTVTSAQKNPTAFYLCASSTRAGGQGAHTQYFGPGTRLTVL.